This T cell receptor beta chain appears in the sequencing data of a study of T cell changes during pregnancy in multiple sclerosis. Germline V gives CDR1 KGHSH, CDR2 LQKENI. The CDR3 spans 14 residues. V lost 3 bases to trimming and J lost 6 bases, with 13 bases between them. Assay: immunoSEQ multiplex PCR; the TCRdb copy retains only in-frame clones and omits some. The sample yields some 100,000 clones, 80% to 95% seen once. The receptor's source is a female donor with multiple sclerosis, enrolled in a pregnancy study. The chain carries TRBV18 and TRBJ2-3, with D unclear. Specimen: peripheral blood, collected in the second trimester of pregnancy. The CDR3 DNA is TGTGCCAGCTCACCTCAGGTGGGCTCTGATACGCAGTATTTT. As protein: CASSPQVGSDTQYF.